This TCR beta chain comes out of a study of T cells expressing NK-cell markers. Background on the study: Sorted T-cell subsets CD3+CD56+NKG2C+, CD3+CD56+NKG2C- and CD3+CD56-NKG2C+ were TCR beta-sequenced.

Study conclusions and caveats: Clones of NKG2C+ T cells that had expanded were of unclear HCMV specificity. NKG2C+ dominant clonotypes from 6 or 7 donors made up about 1.0-8% of CD8+ T cells. These clonotypes additionally ranked first within the CD3+CD56-NKG2C+ fraction of several donors.

On this clonotype: Its cognate antigen is unknown.

TCRdb reprocessed the 5' RACE reads, with one entry per CDR3 protein and no DNA. The sample totals 300,000 to 450,000 distinct CDR3 sequences. The germline V gene encodes CDR1 SGHRS and CDR2 YFSETQ. The CDR3 extends over 14 amino acids. The chain recombines TRBV5-1 with TRBJ2-1; TCRdb's assignment of TRBD1 cannot be checked, as there is no DNA. The sequence came from a man aged 18 to 69 in good health. Sequencing was done on a sample of blood T cells: a sorted CD56 or NKG2C T cell subset, CD4+ or CD8+ T cells, or bulk PBMC T cells (not recorded which). The CDR3 sequence: CASSYRDRANEQFF.